The 9 T cell receptor beta chains presented below share a single source sample, sequenced in a study of STAT3 mutations in large granular lymphocyte leukemia. No cognate antigen is known for these TCRs. Assay: immunoSEQ multiplex PCR; the TCRdb copy retains only in-frame clones and omits some. The data hold 10,000 to 15,000 clones, with roughly nine tenths observed a single time. Study results and limitations: At least one immunodominant TCR beta clonotype appeared in every T-cell large granular lymphocyte leukemia patient.

Source material: peripheral blood mononuclear cells. The receptors were sampled from a man aged 35-49 years with T-cell large granular lymphocyte leukemia. Some clones in this sample may be carry-over from other donors' samples.

The V call is TRBV5-4, the J call TRBJ2-6, with D unresolved. Germline V gene lookup returns CDR1 SGHNT and CDR2 YYREEE (reference sequence). V was shortened by 0 bases and J by 4 bases, with 5 bases between the two germline ends. The CDR3 totals 14 residues. The CDR3 DNA reads TGTGCCAGCAGCTTGGGCTCCGGGGCCAACGTCCTGACTTTC. Its protein is CASSLGSGANVLTF.

The rearrangement uses TRBV5-5 and TRBJ2-5; D is ambiguous. Germline loops: CDR1 SGHKS, CDR2 YYEKEE (reference sequence). The CDR3 consists of 13 residues. V was trimmed by 3 bases and J by 5 bases, leaving 11 bases between them. This CDR3 is CASSWALGETQYF. For the CDR3, the DNA is TGTGCCAGCAGCTGGGCCCTAGGTGAGACCCAGTACTTC.

The chain carries TRBV29-1 and TRBJ1-3; D call uncertain. Germline V gene sequence: CDR1 SQVTM, CDR2 ANQGSEA. The CDR3 spans 12 residues. V gave up 3 bases and J gave up 2 bases, with 5 bases separating them. As DNA, the CDR3 is TGCAGCGTTGAGACCACTGGAAACACCATATATTTT. Translation: CSVETTGNTIYF. The full variable domain, its missing parts supplied by reference TRBV29-1 and TRBJ1-3, is SAVISQKPSRDICQRGTSLTIQCQVDSQVTMMFWYRQQPGQSLTLIATANQGSEATYESGFVIDKFPISRPNLTFSTLTVSNMSPEDSSIYLCSVETTGNTIYFGEGSWLTVV.

The V and J genes are TRBV7-2 and TRBJ2-7; tentatively, D is TRBD2 (6 bases). Germline V gene data show CDR1 as SGHTA and CDR2 as FQGNSA. V was pared by 4 bases and J by 1 base, with 11 bases between. CDR3 size: 14 residues. Here the CDR3 DNA reads TGTGCCAGCAGCTATGTTGCGGGGTCCTACGAGCAGTACTTC. Protein product: CASSYVAGSYEQYF.

This clone turned up a few times. The V gene is TRBV7-2, the J gene TRBJ2-1; 9 bases match TRBD2. The CDR3 sequence is 17 residues long. Per the germline V gene, CDR1 is SGHTA and CDR2 is FQGNSA. With V trimmed by 1 base and J by 3 bases, 7 bases remained unmatched. The CDR3 nucleotides read TGTGCCAGCAGCTTAGTCTTGGGTAGCGGGGGCTACAATGAGCAGTTCTTC. Its protein is CASSLVLGSGGYNEQFF. Complete variable domain (other parts from reference TRBV7-2 and TRBJ2-1): GAGVSQSPSNKVTEKGKDVELRCDPISGHTALYWYRQSLGQGLEFLIYFQGNSAPDKSGLPSDRFSAERTGGSVSTLTIQRTQQEDSAVYLCASSLVLGSGGYNEQFFGPGTRLTVL.

V gene TRBV5-4 combines with J gene TRBJ1-1; 8 positions match TRBD1. The CDR3 has 15 amino acids. Germline assignment: CDR1 SGHNT and CDR2 YYREEE (reference sequence). Trimming cost V 4 bases and J 11 bases; bases outside gene matches: 16. The CDR3 DNA is TGTGCCAGCAGCCAGGACCGCCAACAGGGGGTCGGGGCTTTCTTT. It is translated as CASSQDRQQGVGAFF.

This clone has only one observation. The chain couples TRBV6-5 to TRBJ1-2; weak D call: TRBD1 (6 bases). Trimming cost V 5 bases and J 8 bases, with 18 bases left between them. CDR3 length: 14 amino acids. The germline V gene has CDR1 MNHEY and CDR2 SVGAGI. CDR3: CASSDPGVREGYTF. The CDR3 nucleotides are TGTGCCAGCAGTGACCCAGGGGTTCGGGAAGGCTACACCTTC.

This clone was recorded once. V usage is TRBV10-3 and J usage is TRBJ1-2; no definite D call. CDR1 is ENHRY and CDR2 is SYGVKD in the germline V gene. The V gene lost 8 bases and the J gene lost 2 bases, with 12 bases spanning the gap. This CDR3 spans 13 amino acids. CDR3 sequence (DNA): TGTGCCATCTTGGAGGGCATCAACTATGGCTACACCTTC. It is translated as CAILEGINYGYTF.

The chain combines TRBV28 with TRBJ1-1; D may be TRBD1 (5 bases). This CDR3 contains 17 residues. Germline CDR1 MDHEN, CDR2 SYDVKM. The ends were cut back, 6 bases at V and 0 bases at J, with 20 bases in the middle. CDR3 protein: CASSPPRGRAMNTEAFF. The CDR3 region has the DNA TGTGCCAGCAGCCCCCCACGGGGCAGGGCCATGAACACTGAAGCTTTCTTT.